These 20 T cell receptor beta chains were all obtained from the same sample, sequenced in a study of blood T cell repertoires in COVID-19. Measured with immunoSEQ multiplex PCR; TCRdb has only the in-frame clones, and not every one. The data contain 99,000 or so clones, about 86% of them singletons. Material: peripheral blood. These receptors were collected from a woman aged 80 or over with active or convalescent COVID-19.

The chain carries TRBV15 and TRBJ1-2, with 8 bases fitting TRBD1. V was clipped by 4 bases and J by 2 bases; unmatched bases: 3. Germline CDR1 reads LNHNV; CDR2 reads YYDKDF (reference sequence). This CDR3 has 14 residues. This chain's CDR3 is CATSTRTGNYGYTF. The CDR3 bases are TGTGCCACCAGCACCCGGACAGGGAACTATGGCTACACCTTC.

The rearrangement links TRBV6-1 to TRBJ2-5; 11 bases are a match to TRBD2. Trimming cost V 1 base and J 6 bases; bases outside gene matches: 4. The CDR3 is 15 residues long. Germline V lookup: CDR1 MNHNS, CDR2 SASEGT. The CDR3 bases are TGTGCCAGCAGTGAAGGGGCTAGCGGGAGGAAGACCCAGTACTTC. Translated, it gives CASSEGASGRKTQYF.

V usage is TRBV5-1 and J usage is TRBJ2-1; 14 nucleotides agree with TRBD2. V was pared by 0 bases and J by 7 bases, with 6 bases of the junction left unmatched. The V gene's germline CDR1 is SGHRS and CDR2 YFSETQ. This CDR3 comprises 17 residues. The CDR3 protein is CASSLAVTSGRANEQFF. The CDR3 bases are TGCGCCAGCAGCTTGGCCGTGACTAGCGGGAGGGCGAATGAGCAGTTCTTC.

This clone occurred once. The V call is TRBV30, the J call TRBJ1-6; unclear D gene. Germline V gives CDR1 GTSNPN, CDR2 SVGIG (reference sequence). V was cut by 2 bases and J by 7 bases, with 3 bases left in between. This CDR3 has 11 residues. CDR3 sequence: CAWSSNSPLHF. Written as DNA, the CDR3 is TGTGCCTGGAGTAGCAATTCACCCCTCCACTTT.

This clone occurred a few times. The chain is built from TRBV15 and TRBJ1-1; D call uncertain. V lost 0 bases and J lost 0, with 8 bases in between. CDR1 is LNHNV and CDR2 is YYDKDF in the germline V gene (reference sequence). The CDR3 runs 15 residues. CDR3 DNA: TGTGCCACCAGCAGAGAACGAGATTTGAACACTGAAGCTTTCTTT. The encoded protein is CATSRERDLNTEAFF.

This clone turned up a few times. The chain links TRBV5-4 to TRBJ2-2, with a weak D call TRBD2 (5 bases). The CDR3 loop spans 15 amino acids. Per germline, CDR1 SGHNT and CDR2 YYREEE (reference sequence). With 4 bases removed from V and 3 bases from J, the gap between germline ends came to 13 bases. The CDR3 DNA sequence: TGTGCCAGCAGCAAGGACTTTTCATACACCGGGGAGCTGTTTTTT. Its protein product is CASSKDFSYTGELFF. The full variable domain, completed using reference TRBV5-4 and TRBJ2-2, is ETGVTQSPTHLIKTRGQQVTLRCSSQSGHNTVSWYQQALGQGPQFIFQYYREEENGRGNFPPRFSGLQFPNYSSELNVNALELDDSALYLCASSKDFSYTGELFFGEGSRLTVL.

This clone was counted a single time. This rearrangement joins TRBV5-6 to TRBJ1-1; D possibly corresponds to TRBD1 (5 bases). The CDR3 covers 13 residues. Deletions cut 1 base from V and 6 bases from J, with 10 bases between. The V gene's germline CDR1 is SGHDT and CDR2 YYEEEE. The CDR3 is CASSLTLGAEAFF. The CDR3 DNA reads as TGTGCCAGCAGCTTGACGTTAGGGGCTGAAGCTTTCTTT. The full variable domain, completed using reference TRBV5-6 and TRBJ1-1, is DAGVTQSPTHLIKTRGQQVTLRCSPKSGHDTVSWYQQALGQGPQFIFQYYEEEERQRGNFPDRFSGHQFPNYSSELNVNALLLGDSALYLCASSLTLGAEAFFGQGTRLTVV.

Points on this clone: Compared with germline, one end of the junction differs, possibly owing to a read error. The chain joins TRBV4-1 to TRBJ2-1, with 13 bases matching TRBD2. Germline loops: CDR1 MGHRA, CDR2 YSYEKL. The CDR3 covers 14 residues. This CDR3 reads CASSQDWTSGSPIF. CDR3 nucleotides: TGCGCCAGCAGCCAAGACTGGACTAGCGGGAGTCCGATCTTC.

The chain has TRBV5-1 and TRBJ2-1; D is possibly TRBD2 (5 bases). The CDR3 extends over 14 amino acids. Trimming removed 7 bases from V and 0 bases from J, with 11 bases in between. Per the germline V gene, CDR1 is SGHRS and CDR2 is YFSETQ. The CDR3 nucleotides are TGCGCCAGCCGTCCCCGGGACTCCTACAATGAGCAGTTCTTC. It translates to CASRPRDSYNEQFF.

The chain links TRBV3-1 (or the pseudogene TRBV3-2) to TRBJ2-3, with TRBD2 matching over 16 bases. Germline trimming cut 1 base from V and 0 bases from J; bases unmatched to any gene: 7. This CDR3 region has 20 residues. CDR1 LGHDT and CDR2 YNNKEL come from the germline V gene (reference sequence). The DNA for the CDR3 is TGTGCCAGCAGCCAAGCCGGGACTAGCGGGGGGGCCCATAGCACAGATACGCAGTATTTT. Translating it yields CASSQAGTSGGAHSTDTQYF.

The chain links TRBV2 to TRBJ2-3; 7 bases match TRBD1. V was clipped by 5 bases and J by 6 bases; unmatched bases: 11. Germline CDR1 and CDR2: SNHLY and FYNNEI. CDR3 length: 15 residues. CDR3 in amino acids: CASSQQGITTDTQYF. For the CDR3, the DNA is TGTGCCAGCAGTCAACAGGGGATTACTACGGATACGCAGTATTTT.

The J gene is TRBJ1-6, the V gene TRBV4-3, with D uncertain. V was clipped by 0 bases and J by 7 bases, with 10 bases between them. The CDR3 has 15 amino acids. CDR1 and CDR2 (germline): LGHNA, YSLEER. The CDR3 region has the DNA TGCGCCAGCAGCCAAGAAGGCGGAGGGAATTCACCCCTCCACTTT. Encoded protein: CASSQEGGGNSPLHF.

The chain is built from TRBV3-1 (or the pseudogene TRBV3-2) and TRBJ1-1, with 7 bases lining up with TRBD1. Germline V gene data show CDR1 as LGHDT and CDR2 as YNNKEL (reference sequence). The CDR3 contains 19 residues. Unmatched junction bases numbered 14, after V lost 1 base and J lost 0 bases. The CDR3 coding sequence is TGTGCCAGCAGCCAAGGGGGTTACAGGGGAAGGGGCATGAACACTGAAGCTTTCTTT. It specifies CASSQGGYRGRGMNTEAFF.

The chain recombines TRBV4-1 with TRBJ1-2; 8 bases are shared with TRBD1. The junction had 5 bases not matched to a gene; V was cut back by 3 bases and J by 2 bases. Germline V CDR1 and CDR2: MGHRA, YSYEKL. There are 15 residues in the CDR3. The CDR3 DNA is TGCGCCAGCAGCCAGCGCGGGACAGGAAACTATGGCTACACCTTC. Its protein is CASSQRGTGNYGYTF.

CDR3 DNA sequence: TGTGCCAGCAGTATATCAGGGGATACCGGGGAGCTGTTTTTT. Amino acid sequence: CASSISGDTGELFF. This sequence joins TRBV7-8 and TRBJ2-2, with D possibly being TRBD1 (6 bases). The CDR3 has 14 residues. In germline, CDR1 is SGHVS, CDR2 FQNEAQ. V dropped 6 bases and J dropped 5 bases, with 13 bases sitting between them.

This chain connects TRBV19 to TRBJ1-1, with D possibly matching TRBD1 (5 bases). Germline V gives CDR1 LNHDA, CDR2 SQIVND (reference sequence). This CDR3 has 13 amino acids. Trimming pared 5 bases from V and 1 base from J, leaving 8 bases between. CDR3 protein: CASSDRGNTEAFF. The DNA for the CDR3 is TGTGCCAGTAGTGATAGGGGGAACACTGAAGCTTTCTTT.

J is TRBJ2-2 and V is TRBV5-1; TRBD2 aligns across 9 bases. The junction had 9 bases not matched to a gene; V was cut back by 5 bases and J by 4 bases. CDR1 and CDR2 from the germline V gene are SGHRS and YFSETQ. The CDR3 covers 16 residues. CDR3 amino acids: CASRSSGGKPTGELFF. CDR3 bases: TGCGCCAGCAGATCAAGCGGGGGGAAACCCACCGGGGAGCTGTTTTTT. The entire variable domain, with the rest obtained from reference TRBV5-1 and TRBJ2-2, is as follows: KAGVTQTPRYLIKTRGQQVTLSCSPISGHRSVSWYQQTPGQGLQFLFEYFSETQRNKGNFPGRFSGRQFSNSRSEMNVSTLELGDSALYLCASRSSGGKPTGELFFGEGSRLTVL.

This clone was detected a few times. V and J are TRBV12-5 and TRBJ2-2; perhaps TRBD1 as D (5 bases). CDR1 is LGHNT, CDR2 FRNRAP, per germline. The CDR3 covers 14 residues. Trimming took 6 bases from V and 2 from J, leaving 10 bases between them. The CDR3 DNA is TGTGCTAGTGGAGGAGACAGTAACACCGGGGAGCTGTTTTTT. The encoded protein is CASGGDSNTGELFF.

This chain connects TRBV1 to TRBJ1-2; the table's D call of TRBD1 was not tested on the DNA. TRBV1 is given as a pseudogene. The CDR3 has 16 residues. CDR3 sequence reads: CTSRRDRAPPYYGYTF. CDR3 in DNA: TGCACCAGCAGACGTGACAGGGCTCCACCGTACTATGGCTACACCTTC.

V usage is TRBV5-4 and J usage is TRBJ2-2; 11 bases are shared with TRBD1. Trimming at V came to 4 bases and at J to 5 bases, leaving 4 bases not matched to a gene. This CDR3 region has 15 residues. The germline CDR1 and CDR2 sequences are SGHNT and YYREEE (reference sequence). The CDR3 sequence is CASSPGQGATGELFF. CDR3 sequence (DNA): TGTGCCAGCAGCCCCGGACAGGGGGCTACCGGGGAGCTGTTTTTT.